This is a list of T cell receptor beta chains from one sample in a study of human CD8 memory T cell subsets. TCRdb re-called the 5' RACE reads and catalogs CDR3 proteins one per entry, DNA excluded. This table holds some 10,000 distinct CDR3 sequences. Sequenced: CD8+ T cells from PBMCs. These receptors were taken from a human donor in good health. The CDR3 runs from the conserved cysteine through the conserved F or W. Each record gives: J gene, V gene, clone size, CDR3 protein. Where a row states a size, it is once, few, many or the class of an expanded clone; other rows omit it.

J: TRBJ2-7; V: TRBV14; size: medium-sized; CDR3: CASSPQEALPYEQYF
J: TRBJ2-5; V: TRBV6-5; size: -; CDR3: CASSPRDSRETQYF
J: TRBJ2-7; V: TRBV19; size: -; CDR3: CASSSLISGSYEQYF
J: TRBJ2-3; V: TRBV28; size: -; CDR3: CASSHGLAGLTDTQYF
J: TRBJ2-7; V: TRBV29-1; size: medium-sized; CDR3: CSVRDSSSYEQYF
J: TRBJ2-7; V: TRBV7-9; size: -; CDR3: CASSLANSLYEQYF
J: TRBJ1-1; V: TRBV7-9; size: medium-sized; CDR3: CASRLENTEAFF
J: TRBJ2-7; V: TRBV14; size: -; CDR3: CASSQDQGTGASREQYF
J: TRBJ2-7; V: TRBV5-1; size: -; CDR3: CASSLVGQDDEQYF
J: TRBJ2-7; V: TRBV18; size: -; CDR3: CASSPWDREDEQYF
J: TRBJ1-3; V: TRBV10-3; size: -; CDR3: CAIRENHLLDTIYF
J: TRBJ1-2; V: TRBV4-2; size: -; CDR3: CASSQTSGQGSNYGYTF
J: TRBJ2-3; V: TRBV9; size: -; CDR3: CASSVETSGIPDTQYF
J: TRBJ2-1; V: TRBV7-2; size: medium-sized; CDR3: CASSLIRSEQFF
J: TRBJ2-1; V: TRBV4-3; size: -; CDR3: CASSQGVWSKQFF